What follows describes a single TCR beta chain. Antigen unknown. The junction shows a germline mismatch at one end, possibly a read error. Original data processing: Clinicopathological groups of papillary thyroid cancer showed CDR3 differences that were used to build a distant-metastasis classifier. Using MiXCR, TCRdb re-called clones from the PCR reads. For this entry, the V and J calls and clone size follow TCRdb and not the study's own pipeline. The data show around 34,000 clones, around 32% seen once. This CDR3 region has 15 residues. Germline CDR1 LGHDT, CDR2 YNNKEL (reference sequence). No patient had received any treatment before thyroid surgery. This entry comes from a study of metastatic and nonmetastatic thyroid tumors. For the study at large: Across blood and tumor or nodule tissue, repertoires from malignant and benign thyroid patients were compared with one another. General observations from the study: TCR beta diversity was reportedly significantly higher in malignant thyroid tumors than benign nodules, in blood and tumor.

The sequencing sample was made of blood. This TCR derives from a female donor with papillary thyroid cancer or a benign thyroid nodule (not recorded which). Some clones in this sample may be carry-over from other donors' samples. The rearrangement uses TRBV3-1 and TRBJ2-1; 9 bases are a match to TRBD2. The CDR3 nucleotides are TGTGTCAGCAGCCAAGGCGGGGGGGGTTACAATGAGCAGTTCTTC. Residues: CVSSQGGGGYNEQFF.